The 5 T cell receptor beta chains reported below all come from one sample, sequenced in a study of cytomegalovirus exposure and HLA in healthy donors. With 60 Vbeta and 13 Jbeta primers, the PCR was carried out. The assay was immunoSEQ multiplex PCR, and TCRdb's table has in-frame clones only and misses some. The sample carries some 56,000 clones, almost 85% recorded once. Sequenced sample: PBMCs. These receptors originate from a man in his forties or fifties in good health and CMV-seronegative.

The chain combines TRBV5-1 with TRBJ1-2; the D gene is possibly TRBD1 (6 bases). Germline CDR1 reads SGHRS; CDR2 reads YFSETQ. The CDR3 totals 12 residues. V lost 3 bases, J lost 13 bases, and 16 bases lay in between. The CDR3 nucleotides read TGCGCCAGCAGCTCCGGGACACCCCAGGTCACCTTC. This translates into CASSSGTPQVTF.

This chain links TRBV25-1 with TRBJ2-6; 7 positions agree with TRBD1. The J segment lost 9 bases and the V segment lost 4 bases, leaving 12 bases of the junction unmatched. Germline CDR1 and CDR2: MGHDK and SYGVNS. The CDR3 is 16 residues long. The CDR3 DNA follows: TGTGCCAGCAGTGTTACCGGGACAGAGAACCTCAACGTCCTGACTTTC. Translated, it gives CASSVTGTENLNVLTF.

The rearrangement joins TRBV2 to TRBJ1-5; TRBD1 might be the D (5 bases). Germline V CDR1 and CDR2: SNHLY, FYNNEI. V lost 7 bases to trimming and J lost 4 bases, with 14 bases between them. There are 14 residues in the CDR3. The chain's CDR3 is CASKAGVGNQPQHF. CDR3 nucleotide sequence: TGTGCCAGCAAGGCGGGGGTTGGGAATCAGCCCCAGCATTTT.

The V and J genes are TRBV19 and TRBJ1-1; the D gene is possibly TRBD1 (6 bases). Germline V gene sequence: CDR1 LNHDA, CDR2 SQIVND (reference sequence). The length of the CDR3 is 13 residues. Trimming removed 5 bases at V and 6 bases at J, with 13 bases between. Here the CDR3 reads CASSSPRQAEAFF. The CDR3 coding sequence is TGTGCCAGTAGTTCCCCCCGACAGGCTGAAGCTTTCTTT.

This CDR3 is CASSYTGGTEAFF. The CDR3, as DNA: TGTGCCAGCAGTTACACAGGGGGAACTGAAGCTTTCTTT. The V gene is TRBV6-5, the J gene TRBJ1-1; TRBD1 aligns across 8 bases. CDR3 length: 13 amino acids. Trimming cost V 2 bases and J 5 bases; bases outside gene matches: 1. Germline V gives CDR1 MNHEY, CDR2 SVGAGI.